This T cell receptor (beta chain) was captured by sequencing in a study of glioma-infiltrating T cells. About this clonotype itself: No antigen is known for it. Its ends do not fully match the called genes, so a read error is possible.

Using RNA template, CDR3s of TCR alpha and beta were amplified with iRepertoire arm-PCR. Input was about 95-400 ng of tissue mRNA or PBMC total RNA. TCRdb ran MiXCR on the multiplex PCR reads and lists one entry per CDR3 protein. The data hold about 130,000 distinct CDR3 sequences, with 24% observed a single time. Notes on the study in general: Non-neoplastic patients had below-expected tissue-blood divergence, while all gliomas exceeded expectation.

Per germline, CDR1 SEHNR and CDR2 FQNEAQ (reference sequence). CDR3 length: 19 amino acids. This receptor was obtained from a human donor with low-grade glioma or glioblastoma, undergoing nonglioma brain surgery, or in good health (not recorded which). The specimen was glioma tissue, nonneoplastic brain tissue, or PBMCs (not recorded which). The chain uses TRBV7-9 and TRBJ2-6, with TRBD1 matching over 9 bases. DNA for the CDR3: TGTGCCAGCGGCACCGAAAGGGGGACAGGGAGGTCTGGGGCCAAGGTCCTGACTTTC. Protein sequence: CASGTERGTGRSGAKVLTF.